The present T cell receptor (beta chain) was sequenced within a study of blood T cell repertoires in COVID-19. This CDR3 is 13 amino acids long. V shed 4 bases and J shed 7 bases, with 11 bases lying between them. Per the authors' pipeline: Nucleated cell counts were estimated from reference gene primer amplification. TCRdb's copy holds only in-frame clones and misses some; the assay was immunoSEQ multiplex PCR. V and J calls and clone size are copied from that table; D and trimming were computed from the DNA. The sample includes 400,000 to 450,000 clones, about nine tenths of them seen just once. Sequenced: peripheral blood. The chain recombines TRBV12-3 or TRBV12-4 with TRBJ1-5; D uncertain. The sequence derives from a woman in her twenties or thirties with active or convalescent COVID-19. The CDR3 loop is CASSSVQLQPQHF. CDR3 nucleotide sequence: TGTGCCAGCAGTTCTGTCCAACTCCAGCCCCAGCATTTT.